This TCR beta chain came from a study of regulatory T cells in long-lasting Graves disease. The CDR3 contains 15 residues. With V trimmed by 4 bases and J by 2 bases, 4 bases remained unmatched. Germline loops: CDR1 KGHSH, CDR2 LQKENI. This clonotype was observed at least ten times. Its matching antigen is unknown. Study outcomes and limitations: Accuracy was possibly reduced by small sample size. Tissue studied was limited to peripheral blood, excluding thyroid tissue.

For TCR beta, libraries came from iRepertoire HTBI primers and Arm-PCR of CDR3 regions. TCRdb re-called the multiplex PCR reads with MiXCR, one entry per CDR3 protein. In the table there are 200,000 to 300,000 distinct CDR3 sequences, 20% to 25% of which are singletons. The time point here: newly diagnosed GD, antithyroid drugs for less than 3 months. The TCR library used RNA extracted from PBMCs. Graves' disease diagnoses used American Thyroid Association guidelines. The specimen was peripheral blood mononuclear cells (PBMCs), collected at new diagnosis, from a patient treated with antithyroid drugs. This receptor was taken from a female donor with Graves disease. The chain uses TRBV18 and TRBJ2-5, with 10 positions matching TRBD2. CDR3 sequence (DNA): TGTGCCAGCTCACAACTAGCGGGGCCACAAGAGACCCAGTACTTC. As protein: CASSQLAGPQETQYF.